In its sample, the clone carrying this TCR beta chain was seen many times. Antigen specificity is unknown. This specimen belongs to a study of response to subunit inactivated influenza vaccine. Each CDR3 protein gets one entry after TCRdb re-called the RT-PCR reads with MiXCR. The data show 500,000 to 600,000 distinct CDR3 sequences, approximately 15% seen once. The CDR3 is made up of 14 amino acids. Germline V lookup: CDR1 KGHSH, CDR2 LQKENI. J gave up 8 bases and V 3 bases, and 7 bases lay outside the gene matches. Findings and limits, study-wide: With each seasonal influenza vaccination, the authors suggested, few new T cells are recruited.

This receptor was taken from a man between 50 and 69 years old who received an inactivated influenza vaccine. V is TRBV18 and J is TRBJ1-2, with 9 bases matching TRBD1. The sequences come from CD4+ T cells sorted from PBMCs, collected less than 25 months after vaccination. The CDR3 DNA reads TGTGCCAGCTCACCCGGACAGGGGCCGGTAGGCTACACCTTC. This encodes CASSPGQGPVGYTF.